Below, one TCR beta chain is given with its context. The antigen remains unidentified. The CDR3 covers 15 residues. V was pared by 6 bases and J by 0 bases, with 4 bases of the junction left unmatched. The germline V gene has CDR1 ENHRY and CDR2 SYGVKD. The sample originates from a study of shared clonotypes between healthy human individuals. Overall study context: Aged 18 to 49, the donors were a couple of women and a few men.

Study results and limitations: Between a few donors, naive CD4 clonotypes were shared at a level of about 5.3%.

Clones were read by immunoSEQ multiplex PCR, and TCRdb kept only the in-frame ones, dropping some. This table holds over 750,000 clones, 90% to 98% found once. Positive CCR7 selection of CD45RO-negative cells yielded the naive CD8 cells, and terminally differentiated effector memory CD45RA+ cells were excluded. The receptor comes from a man aged 25-45 years in good health. Source material: naive CD8+ T cells sorted from blood. The rearrangement links TRBV10-3 to TRBJ2-7; 11 bases match TRBD2. In nucleotides, the CDR3 is TGTGCCATCAGCAACACTAGCGGGAGCTCCTACGAGCAGTACTTC. Residues: CAISNTSGSSYEQYF.